This entry lists 14 T cell receptor beta chains sequenced from one sample in a study of identical twins. MiXCR was run by TCRdb on the 5' RACE reads, yielding one entry per CDR3 protein. Altogether 450,000 to 650,000 distinct CDR3 sequences are present, roughly 15% being singletons, with the ten largest covering 0.44%. These data also formed part of another study, on yellow fever vaccine responses in identical twins.

Sequenced material: CD4+ T cells sorted from blood. The receptors here all came from a woman aged 18-35 years in good health.

In its sample, this clonotype was seen once. The chain uses TRBV7-9 and TRBJ1-3; no definite D call. Germline V gives CDR1 SEHNR, CDR2 FQNEAQ (reference sequence). With 4 bases removed from V and 2 bases from J, the gap between germline ends came to 3 bases. The CDR3 spans 12 residues. CDR3 amino acids: CASSWTGNTIYF. Written as DNA, the CDR3 is TGTGCCAGCAGCTGGACTGGAAACACCATATATTTT. Supplemented by reference TRBV7-9 and TRBJ1-3, the full variable domain reads DTGVSQNPRHKITKRGQNVTFRCDPISEHNRLYWYRQTLGQGPEFLTYFQNEAQLEKSRLLSDRFSAERPKGSFSTLEIQRTEQGDSAMYLCASSWTGNTIYFGEGSWLTVV.

The V gene is TRBV6-6, the J gene TRBJ2-5, with a weak D call TRBD2 (5 bases). V was pared by 4 bases and J by 3 bases, with 9 bases between. CDR3 length: 13 amino acids. Germline CDR1 is MNHNY and CDR2 is SVGAGI (reference sequence). CDR3 region: CASSLRVEETQYF. The DNA of the CDR3 is TGTGCCAGCAGTTTGAGGGTTGAAGAGACCCAGTACTTC.

The CDR3 protein is CSVVSPGETRSYEQYF. CDR3 DNA: TGCAGCGTTGTATCCCCGGGGGAGACCCGCTCCTACGAGCAGTACTTC. J is TRBJ2-7 and V is TRBV29-1, with D perhaps TRBD2 (6 bases). Germline V gives CDR1 SQVTM, CDR2 ANQGSEA. Trimming shortened V by 4 bases and J by 0 bases, and 19 bases separated the two germline ends. The CDR3 consists of 16 residues.

This chain joins TRBV15 and TRBJ2-7, with a weak D call TRBD2 (5 bases). The V gene lost 3 bases and the J gene lost 3 bases, with 9 bases spanning the gap. The germline gives CDR1 LNHNV, CDR2 YYDKDF (reference sequence). This CDR3 has 13 residues. The CDR3 reads CATSRDWVYEQYF. In DNA form, the CDR3 reads TGTGCCACCAGCAGGGACTGGGTCTACGAGCAGTACTTC.

The V call is TRBV24-1, the J call TRBJ2-2; D possibly corresponds to TRBD2 (6 bases). V was pared by 6 bases and J by 3 bases, with 10 bases between. CDR1 and CDR2 (germline): KGHDR, SFDVKD. The CDR3 runs to 14 residues. The CDR3 protein is CATSLERDTGELFF. The CDR3 nucleotides are TGTGCCACCAGTCTCGAGCGGGACACCGGGGAGCTGTTTTTT.

The table lists this clonotype with a few counts. The CDR3 region is CASSGVGGGEAFF. The CDR3 DNA reads as TGTGCCAGCAGCGGCGTCGGGGGCGGTGAAGCTTTCTTT. This rearrangement joins TRBV7-8 to TRBJ1-1, with D perhaps matching TRBD1 (6 bases). CDR1 SGHVS and CDR2 FQNEAQ come from the germline V gene. V shed 5 bases and J shed 7 bases, with 14 bases lying between them. The CDR3 length is 13 residues.

The rearrangement joins TRBV7-9 to TRBJ2-1; 14 positions agree with TRBD2. Germline loops: CDR1 SEHNR, CDR2 FQNEAQ (reference sequence). The J segment lost 4 bases and the V segment lost 5 bases, leaving 7 bases of the junction unmatched. The CDR3 loop spans 17 amino acids. CDR3 DNA sequence: TGTGCCAGCAGCAAGCGACTAGCGGGAGGGCCTTACAATGAGCAGTTCTTC. As protein: CASSKRLAGGPYNEQFF.

The chain joins TRBV20-1 to TRBJ2-3; D uncertain. Germline CDR1 reads DFQATT; CDR2 reads SNEGSKA (reference sequence). Trimming stripped 6 bases from V and 5 bases from J, with 15 bases between. The CDR3 is made up of 13 amino acids. This CDR3 reads CSARSLWGDTQYF. For the CDR3, the DNA is TGCAGTGCAAGAAGCCTTTGGGGAGATACGCAGTATTTT.

The chain carries TRBV5-6 and TRBJ2-5; D may correspond to TRBD1 or TRBD2 (5 bases each). Germline lookup yields CDR1 SGHDT and CDR2 YYEEEE. The CDR3 runs to 15 residues. Trimming removed 5 bases from V and 1 base from J, with 15 bases in between. CDR3 residues: CASSRRDRTQETQYF. DNA of the CDR3: TGTGCCAGCAGTCGCCGGGACCGAACCCAAGAGACCCAGTACTTC.

The chain couples TRBV20-1 to TRBJ1-2, with a weak D call TRBD1 (5 bases). Germline-derived CDR1 and CDR2 are DFQATT and SNEGSKA (reference sequence). Trimming took off 5 bases at V and 7 bases at J, with 8 bases between the two ends. There are 10 residues in the CDR3. CDR3 protein: CSAAGSGYTF. As DNA, the CDR3 is TGCAGTGCTGCAGGGAGTGGCTACACCTTC.

This clonotype has more than one count but fewer than ten. V and J are TRBV20-1 and TRBJ2-5, with a tentative D call TRBD2 (6 bases). The CDR3 totals 12 residues. V was pared by 7 bases and J by 2 bases, with 11 bases between. CDR1 is DFQATT and CDR2 is SNEGSKA in the germline V gene (reference sequence). As DNA, the CDR3 is TGCAGTGGGGGGAGGCTACAAGAGACCCAGTACTTC. The encoded protein is CSGGRLQETQYF.

The rearrangement joins TRBV6-5 to TRBJ1-3, with D unresolved. Deletions cut 0 bases from V and 0 bases from J, with 6 bases between. Germline lookup yields CDR1 MNHEY and CDR2 SVGAGI. This CDR3 region has 15 residues. This CDR3 reads CASSYSRNSGNTIYF. CDR3 coding DNA: TGTGCCAGCAGTTACTCGCGGAACTCTGGAAACACCATATATTTT.

The table lists this clonotype with a few counts. The V gene is TRBV28, the J gene TRBJ2-1; the match to TRBD2 covers 10 bases. The CDR3 is 15 amino acids. V shed 5 bases and J 6 bases; nucleotides not matched to a gene: 7. Per germline, CDR1 MDHEN and CDR2 SYDVKM. CDR3 in DNA: TGTGCCAGCAGTCCGGGGGGACTAGCGTTCAATGAGCAGTTCTTC. Translating it yields CASSPGGLAFNEQFF.

This clonotype was observed a handful of times. V usage is TRBV3-1 and J usage is TRBJ2-1, with 11 bases that match TRBD2. Per the germline V gene, CDR1 is LGHDT and CDR2 is YNNKEL (reference sequence). The CDR3 covers 16 residues. Unmatched junction bases numbered 6, after V lost 4 bases and J lost 4 bases. CDR3 region: CASSPPTSGAYNEQFF. CDR3 coding DNA: TGTGCCAGCAGCCCACCGACTAGCGGGGCGTACAATGAGCAGTTCTTC.